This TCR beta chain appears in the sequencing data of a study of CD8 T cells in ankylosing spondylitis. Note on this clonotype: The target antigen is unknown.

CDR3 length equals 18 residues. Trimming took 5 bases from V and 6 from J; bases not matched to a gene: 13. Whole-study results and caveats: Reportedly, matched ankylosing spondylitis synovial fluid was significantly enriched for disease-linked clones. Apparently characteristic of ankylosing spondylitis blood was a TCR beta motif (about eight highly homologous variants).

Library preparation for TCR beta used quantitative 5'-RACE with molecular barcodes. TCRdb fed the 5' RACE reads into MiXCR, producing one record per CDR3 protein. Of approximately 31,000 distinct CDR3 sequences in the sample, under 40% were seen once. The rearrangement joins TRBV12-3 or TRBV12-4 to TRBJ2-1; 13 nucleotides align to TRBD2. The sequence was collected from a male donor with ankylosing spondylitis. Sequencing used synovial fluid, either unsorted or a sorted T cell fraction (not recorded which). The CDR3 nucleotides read TGTGCCAGCAGTAATCGCTTAATCGGGACTAGCGGGATCAATGAGCAGTTCTTC. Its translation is CASSNRLIGTSGINEQFF.